These 15 T cell receptor beta chains were all obtained from the same sample, sequenced in a study of CD8+ T cells in alopecia areata (dated 2018 in TCRdb). In about 5 patients from the biomarker study, an additional sort separated CD25+CD127- cells out of the CD4+ cells. The receptor library was made with the immunoSEQ multiplex PCR assay. RNA was extracted from all samples and reverse transcribed into cDNA, which served as template for TCR sequencing. The table was pulled from immuneACCESS by TCRdb, which kept in-frame rearrangements only. Such tables lose some clones; where checked, under half of the loss comes from unresolved V genes, and the rest has no known cause. The sample contains 37,000 or so clones, roughly half of them found a single time. In total, the top ten clones hold around 1.7% of the sample. The specimen was CD4+ Tregs sorted from blood. The source of these receptors is a human donor with alopecia areata.

In this sample, this clone turned up once. This CDR3 reads CAWSPTAYGYTF. The CDR3 nucleotides are TGTGCCTGGAGTCCAACAGCTTATGGCTACACCTTC. V and J are TRBV30 and TRBJ1-2; D is uncertain. Looked up from germline, CDR1 is GTSNPN and CDR2 is SVGIG (reference sequence). V lost 2 bases, J lost 5 bases, and 9 bases lay in between. The CDR3 runs to 12 residues. Looking up the rest from reference TRBV30 and TRBJ1-2 gives the full variable domain: SQTIHQWPATLVQPVGSPLSLECTVEGTSNPNLYWYRQAAGRGLQLLFYSVGIGQISSEVPQNLSASRPQDRQFILSSKKLLLSDSGFYLCAWSPTAYGYTFGSGTRLTVV.

This rearrangement joins TRBV7-2 to TRBJ1-4, with D maybe TRBD1 (6 bases). Germline V lookup: CDR1 SGHTA, CDR2 FQGNSA. The CDR3 has 15 residues. Trimming removed 0 bases at V and 4 bases at J, with 9 bases between. CDR3 sequence: CASSLARGHNEKLFF. The CDR3 nucleotides read TGTGCCAGCAGCTTAGCCCGGGGACATAATGAAAAACTGTTTTTT.

This clone came up a few times. This chain connects TRBV20-1 to TRBJ1-2, with D perhaps TRBD1 (6 bases). This CDR3 spans 11 amino acids. The germline CDR1 and CDR2 sequences are DFQATT and SNEGSKA (reference sequence). Written as DNA, the CDR3 is TGCAGCCCAGGGGTTAACTATGGCTACACCTTC. Its protein is CSPGVNYGYTF.

This clone was detected only a few times. The gene calls are TRBV7-2 and TRBJ2-5, with 9 positions matching TRBD2. V gave up 2 bases and J gave up 4 bases; unmatched junction bases: 14. The CDR3 has 18 amino acids. In germline, CDR1 is SGHTA, CDR2 FQGNSA. The CDR3 here is CASSLRRGGGASVETQYF. DNA of the CDR3: TGTGCCAGCAGCTTACGTAGGGGCGGGGGGGCCTCGGTAGAGACCCAGTACTTC.

The gene calls are TRBV6-5 and TRBJ2-1; possibly TRBD1 or TRBD2 for D (6 bases each). The CDR3 totals 16 residues. The germline gives CDR1 MNHEY, CDR2 SVGAGI. V gave up 2 bases and J gave up 0 bases, with 11 bases separating them. This CDR3 is CASSYTKGGSYNEQFF. The CDR3 nucleotides are TGTGCCAGCAGTTACACGAAGGGGGGCTCCTACAATGAGCAGTTCTTC.

This clone was recorded a few times. The genes are TRBV19 and TRBJ1-2, with 7 positions matching TRBD1. Germline lookup yields CDR1 LNHDA and CDR2 SQIVND (reference sequence). The CDR3 extends over 15 amino acids. V was pared by 6 bases and J by 4 bases, with 11 bases of the junction left unmatched. CDR3 sequence: CASRDTGARSYGYTF. The CDR3 DNA is TGTGCCAGTAGGGATACAGGGGCACGCTCCTATGGCTACACCTTC.

This sequence joins TRBV7-9 and TRBJ2-2, with D hard to call. The germline V gene has CDR1 SEHNR and CDR2 FQNEAQ (reference sequence). The V gene lost 4 bases and the J gene lost 1 base, with 19 bases spanning the gap. This CDR3 contains 18 residues. CDR3 residues: CASSSSFGGRRNTGELFF. The DNA of the CDR3 is TGTGCCAGCAGCTCATCCTTCGGTGGACGGAGGAACACCGGGGAGCTGTTTTTT. Full variable domain (remainder filled in from reference TRBV7-9 and TRBJ2-2): DTGVSQNPRHKITKRGQNVTFRCDPISEHNRLYWYRQTLGQGPEFLTYFQNEAQLEKSRLLSDRFSAERPKGSFSTLEIQRTEQGDSAMYLCASSSSFGGRRNTGELFFGEGSRLTVL.

The CDR3 sequence is CASRWGLNTEAFF. DNA of the CDR3: TGTGCCAGCAGGTGGGGGCTCAACACTGAAGCTTTCTTT. The chain is built from TRBV25-1 and TRBJ1-1; D is possibly TRBD1 (6 bases). Germline CDR1 MGHDK, CDR2 SYGVNS. The CDR3 runs to 13 residues. V was cut by 6 bases and J by 2 bases, with 10 bases left in between.

V usage is TRBV5-4 and J usage is TRBJ2-5, with D uncertain. V was trimmed by 6 bases and J by 2 bases, leaving 14 bases between them. The CDR3 contains 14 residues. Germline loops: CDR1 SGHNT, CDR2 YYREEE (reference sequence). The CDR3 protein is CASTLRSRQETQYF. CDR3 bases: TGTGCCAGCACCCTCCGGAGTCGGCAAGAGACCCAGTACTTC.

V and J are TRBV18 and TRBJ1-5; no reliable D call. CDR3 length: 13 residues. V lost 3 bases and J lost 2, with 5 bases in between. Germline assignment: CDR1 KGHSH and CDR2 LQKENI. DNA of the CDR3: TGTGCCAGCTCACCCCGGGGCAATCAGCCCCAGCATTTT. Translated, it gives CASSPRGNQPQHF.

This clone showed up just once. The V gene is TRBV5-1, the J gene TRBJ2-2; D remains unclear. CDR3 length: 15 residues. V was shortened by 3 bases and J by 4 bases, with 13 bases between the two germline ends. In germline, CDR1 is SGHRS, CDR2 YFSETQ. The CDR3 is CASSYYTDGTGELFF. The DNA for the CDR3 is TGCGCCAGCAGCTACTACACAGACGGCACCGGGGAGCTGTTTTTT.

This rearrangement joins TRBV7-3 to TRBJ2-3; D gene ambiguous. CDR3 size: 13 residues. Germline values: CDR1 SGHTA, CDR2 FQGTGA. V was cut by 5 bases and J by 5 bases, with 11 bases left in between. The CDR3 reads CASSRTLRDTQYF. Written as DNA, the CDR3 is TGTGCCAGCAGCCGAACGCTAAGAGATACGCAGTATTTT. Variable domain in full (rest from reference TRBV7-3 and TRBJ2-3): GAGVSQTPSNKVTEKGKYVELRCDPISGHTALYWYRQSLGQGPEFLIYFQGTGAADDSGLPNDRFFAVRPEGSVSTLKIQRTERGDSAVYLCASSRTLRDTQYFGPGTRLTVL.

The rearrangement uses TRBV30 and TRBJ2-7, with 10 bases aligning to TRBD2. From germline, CDR1 is GTSNPN and CDR2 SVGIG (reference sequence). J lost 0 bases, V lost 5 bases, and 10 bases had no gene match. CDR3 length equals 16 residues. CDR3 loop: CAWVPPLAGRSYEQYF. CDR3 nucleotide sequence: TGTGCCTGGGTACCCCCACTAGCGGGACGCTCCTACGAGCAGTACTTC.

J is TRBJ2-5 and V is TRBV5-6; D is unclear. V lost 2 bases, J lost 1 base, and 6 bases lay in between. The V gene's germline CDR1 is SGHDT and CDR2 YYEEEE. CDR3 length equals 13 residues. The chain's CDR3 is CASSLNRQETQYF. The CDR3 DNA sequence: TGTGCCAGCAGCTTAAACCGCCAAGAGACCCAGTACTTC. Complete variable domain (other parts from reference TRBV5-6 and TRBJ2-5): DAGVTQSPTHLIKTRGQQVTLRCSPKSGHDTVSWYQQALGQGPQFIFQYYEEEERQRGNFPDRFSGHQFPNYSSELNVNALLLGDSALYLCASSLNRQETQYFGPGTRLLVL.

The table lists this clone with a count of one. The gene calls are TRBV5-4 and TRBJ2-1; tentative D call: TRBD1 (6 bases). CDR1 and CDR2 (germline): SGHNT, YYREEE (reference sequence). V shed 3 bases and J shed 8 bases, with 9 bases lying between them. This CDR3 comprises 12 residues. CDR3 sequence reads: CASSSRGYEQFF. CDR3 DNA sequence: TGTGCCAGCAGCTCCAGGGGTTATGAGCAGTTCTTC. Looking up the rest from reference TRBV5-4 and TRBJ2-1 gives the full variable domain: ETGVTQSPTHLIKTRGQQVTLRCSSQSGHNTVSWYQQALGQGPQFIFQYYREEENGRGNFPPRFSGLQFPNYSSELNVNALELDDSALYLCASSSRGYEQFFGPGTRLTVL.